This is a list of T cell receptor beta chains from one sample in a study of post-analysis software for immune sequencing data. TCRdb fed the PCR reads into MiXCR, producing one record per CDR3 protein. The table lists about 810,000 distinct CDR3 sequences, approximately 53% of them singletons, with under 6% in the top ten. The sequencing sample was made of blood. All receptors come from a girl under 18 with multiple sclerosis. CDR3s include the opening cysteine and the closing phenylalanine or tryptophan. A D gene is named only where the DNA matches it firmly. Clone size is shown for a subset of rows, as once, few, many or a class of expanded clone.

d_call j_call clone_size v_call cdr3_aa cdr3_nt
- TRBJ2-3 - TRBV29-1 CSVDGSGESADTQYF TGCAGCGTTGACGGGAGTGGCGAGAGCGCAGATACGCAGTATTTT
TRBD2 TRBJ2-1 few TRBV6-1 CASSGIAGSGNEQFF TGTGCCAGCAGTGGAATAGCGGGTTCGGGGAATGAGCAGTTCTTC
- TRBJ2-3 - TRBV3-1 CASSQESQRTDTQYF TGTGCCAGCAGCCAAGAGTCTCAACGCACAGATACGCAGTATTTT
- TRBJ2-7 - TRBV4-1 CASSQDQTSSYEQYF TGCGCCAGCAGCCAAGATCAGACTAGCTCCTACGAGCAGTACTTC
TRBD1 TRBJ2-7 - TRBV29-1 CSVDGDSGYEQYF TGCAGCGTTGATGGGGACAGTGGGTACGAGCAGTACTTC
- TRBJ2-7 - TRBV6-2/TRBV6-3 CASTYPAGRYEQYF TGTGCCAGTACATATCCCGCAGGGCGATACGAGCAGTACTTC
- TRBJ2-7 - TRBV3-1 CASSHYSAGSYEQYF TGTGCCAGCAGCCACTATTCTGCAGGGTCCTACGAGCAGTACTTC
TRBD1 TRBJ2-2 - TRBV6-5 CASRDREPGELFF TGTGCCAGCCGGGACAGGGAGCCCGGGGAGCTGTTTTTT
- TRBJ1-2 few TRBV29-1 CSPHNQGGGYTF TGCAGCCCGCACAATCAGGGAGGTGGCTACACCTTC
TRBD1 TRBJ1-2 - TRBV7-2 CASSGTDRNYGYTF TGTGCCAGCAGCGGGACGGACAGGAACTATGGCTACACCTTC
- TRBJ2-3 few TRBV6-5 CASSYSAGAGSKTDTQYF TGTGCCAGCAGTTACTCCGCCGGGGCTGGAAGTAAGACAGATACGCAGTATTTT
TRBD1 TRBJ2-3 - TRBV12-3/TRBV12-4 CASSSDRDRATDTQYF TGTGCCAGCAGTTCTGACCGGGACAGGGCTACAGATACGCAGTATTTT
- TRBJ2-3 few TRBV7-2 CASSLGGAAAGDTQYF TGTGCCAGCAGCTTAGGGGGGGCGGCTGCGGGAGATACGCAGTATTTT
TRBD2 TRBJ2-3 once TRBV7-2 CASSFRSGSSSDTQYF TGTGCCAGCAGCTTTAGGAGCGGGAGCAGCTCAGATACGCAGTATTTT
- TRBJ2-2 - TRBV6-4 CASSAQSNTGELFF TGTGCCAGCAGTGCGCAGTCGAACACCGGGGAGCTGTTTTTT
- TRBJ2-7 - TRBV4-1 CASSQVPRSYEQYF TGCGCCAGCAGCCAAGTTCCTAGAAGCTACGAGCAGTACTTC
- TRBJ2-7 - TRBV15 CATSKGPILGEQYF TGTGCCACCAGCAAGGGACCTATACTGGGCGAGCAGTACTTC
- TRBJ1-2 - TRBV12-3/TRBV12-4 CASSLSLSRGYTF TGTGCCAGCAGCTTAAGCCTGTCGCGGGGCTACACCTTC
TRBD1 TRBJ1-1 few TRBV4-2 CASVDRGGSSEAFF TGTGCCAGCGTGGACAGGGGTGGGAGCTCTGAAGCTTTCTTT
- TRBJ1-5 once TRBV5-1 CASSKGPNQPQHF TGCGCCAGCAGCAAAGGGCCCAATCAGCCCCAGCATTTT
TRBD2 TRBJ2-5 - TRBV20-1 CSAKGRRGAVETQYF TGCAGTGCCAAGGGGCGGCGGGGGGCCGTAGAGACCCAGTACTTC
TRBD2 TRBJ2-3 - TRBV20-1 CSAYPGTSGSADTQYF TGCAGTGCCTACCCCGGGACTAGCGGGAGTGCAGATACGCAGTATTTT
TRBD1 TRBJ2-6 - TRBV5-1 CASSLGTGIGANVLTF TGCGCCAGCAGCTTGGGGACAGGGATCGGGGCCAACGTCCTGACTTTC
TRBD1 TRBJ1-5 few TRBV2 CASSERTGGWQPQHF TGTGCCAGCAGTGAACGAACAGGGGGCTGGCAGCCCCAGCATTTT